Below are 20 T cell receptor beta chains sequenced from a single sample in a study of regulatory T cells in long-lasting Graves disease. Regarding time point: newly diagnosed GD, antithyroid drugs for less than 3 months. Researchers made the TCR library from RNA that was extracted from PBMCs. iRepertoire HTBI primers and Arm-PCR of CDR3 regions built TCR beta libraries. Each CDR3 protein gets one entry after TCRdb re-called the multiplex PCR reads with MiXCR. This sample yields around 450,000 distinct CDR3 sequences, of which around 15% are seen a single time; approximately 12% belongs to the top ten. In addition, the sample was reused for a study of T cells in Graves' hyperthyroidism and ophthalmopathy.

Specimen: peripheral blood mononuclear cells (PBMCs), collected at new diagnosis, from a patient treated with antithyroid drugs. These receptors originate from a man aged 35-49 years with Graves disease.

This chain uses TRBV29-1 with TRBJ2-5, with 8 nucleotides matching TRBD1. V was clipped by 6 bases and J by 1 base; unmatched bases: 13. There are 16 residues in the CDR3. Germline V lookup: CDR1 SQVTM, CDR2 ANQGSEA. The CDR3 nucleotides read TGCAGCGTCAACCTCAGGGGGCGAGTGAGCCAAGAGACCCAGTACTTC. Residues: CSVNLRGRVSQETQYF.

This clonotype came up many times. The chain couples TRBV12-3 or TRBV12-4 to TRBJ2-1; 11 nucleotides agree with TRBD2. Unmatched junction bases numbered 22, after V lost 7 bases and J lost 5 bases. The CDR3 has 20 residues. Here the CDR3 reads CASILNPGLAVLQGNNEQFF. CDR3 sequence (DNA): TGTGCCAGCATACTCAATCCGGGACTAGCGGTACTTCAAGGGAACAATGAGCAGTTCTTC.

This clonotype has a count of ten or more. The gene calls are TRBV2 and TRBJ2-7; D perhaps matches TRBD2 (5 bases). The germline V and J ends were trimmed by 6 bases and 2 bases, with 17 bases remaining between them. The CDR3 contains 15 residues. Germline assignment: CDR1 SNHLY and CDR2 FYNNEI. In DNA, the CDR3 is TGTGCCAGCAGCAGAACTAGTGTTGTTACCTACGAGCAGTACTTC. Protein: CASSRTSVVTYEQYF.

This clonotype was picked up many times. The chain combines TRBV28 with TRBJ1-6; D possibly corresponds to TRBD1 (6 bases). The CDR3 totals 13 residues. V gave up 6 bases and J gave up 10 bases, with 13 bases separating them. From germline, CDR1 is MDHEN and CDR2 SYDVKM. CDR3 sequence (DNA): TGTGCCAGCAGGGGGGGGCCAAAATCACCCCTCCACTTT. Translating gives CASRGGPKSPLHF.

The chain carries TRBV6-5 and TRBJ2-6; possibly TRBD2 for D (7 bases). The length of the CDR3 is 19 residues. CDR1 is MNHEY, CDR2 SVGAGI, per germline. With 2 bases removed from V and 1 base from J, the gap between germline ends came to 18 bases. CDR3 in DNA: TGTGCCAGCAGTTACCCAATATGGGGAGGGGGTTCTGGGGCCAACGTCCTGACTTTC. It yields the protein CASSYPIWGGGSGANVLTF.

This clonotype showed up just a few times. The chain carries TRBV4-1 and TRBJ2-1, with a tentative D call TRBD1 (5 bases). The V gene lost 3 bases and the J gene lost 7 bases, with 19 bases spanning the gap. Germline lookup yields CDR1 MGHRA and CDR2 YSYEKL. The CDR3 extends over 16 amino acids. The CDR3: CASSQVQGFLVNEQFF. The DNA of the CDR3 is TGCGCCAGCAGCCAGGTGCAGGGCTTTCTGGTAAATGAGCAGTTCTTC.

At least ten counts were recorded for this clonotype. The chain has TRBV28 and TRBJ2-7; D remains unclear. Trimming stripped 5 bases from V and 5 bases from J, with 13 bases between. CDR1 is MDHEN, CDR2 SYDVKM, per germline. This CDR3 is 13 amino acids long. Written as DNA, the CDR3 is TGTGCCAGCAGTAACGGCGGTACAAACGAGCAGTACTTC. Its protein is CASSNGGTNEQYF.

Details on this clonotype: This may stem from a read error, because a much larger clone lies one nucleotide away. The V gene is TRBV2, the J gene TRBJ2-3; D possibly corresponds to TRBD1 (6 bases). The tail of the sequence fits TRBJ2-7 better, so the J call may be wrong. The CDR3 is made up of 14 amino acids. Germline V gives CDR1 SNHLY, CDR2 FYNNEI. The CDR3 protein is CASSEGRGSDEQYF. CDR3 coding DNA: TGTGCCAGCAGTGAGGGCAGGGGTTCCGACGAGCAGTACTTC.

The sample holds a few counts of this clonotype. In DNA, the CDR3 is TGTGCCAGCAGTTCCCCAGGACAGGGAGCAAATTCACCCCTCCACTTT. Translating it yields CASSSPGQGANSPLHF. The V gene is TRBV27, the J gene TRBJ1-6, with TRBD1 identical over 8 bases. Losses at the gene ends were 4 bases for V and 7 bases for J; bases not matched to a gene: 9. Germline-derived CDR1 and CDR2 are MNHEY and SMNVEV (reference sequence). The CDR3 consists of 16 residues.

This chain links TRBV7-9 with TRBJ2-1, with unresolved D. Germline CDR1 SEHNR, CDR2 FQNEAQ (reference sequence). The CDR3 runs 11 residues. The germline V and J ends were trimmed by 10 bases and 8 bases, with 12 bases remaining between them. The CDR3 here is CATSPVHEQFF. CDR3 nucleotides: TGTGCCACCTCCCCTGTGCATGAGCAGTTCTTC.

This clonotype turned up a few times. The chain has TRBV3-1 and TRBJ2-7; D perhaps matches TRBD1 (6 bases). In germline, CDR1 is LGHDT, CDR2 YNNKEL (reference sequence). Trimming stripped 0 bases from V and 2 bases from J, with 14 bases between. The CDR3 extends over 16 amino acids. The DNA for the CDR3 is TGTGCCAGCAGCCAAGAAGGTATCAGGGGAGCCTACGAGCAGTACTTC. This gives the protein CASSQEGIRGAYEQYF.

Turning to this clonotype: A single base separates this from a much larger clone, so it may be a read error. This sequence joins TRBV27 and TRBJ2-7; 8 nucleotides match TRBD1. Germline CDR1 reads MNHEY; CDR2 reads SMNVEV (reference sequence). J gave up 7 bases and V 7 bases, and 12 bases lay outside the gene matches. The CDR3 sequence is 14 residues long. CDR3 nucleotide sequence: TGTGCCAGCAATCCCCTGACAGGGGATTTGGAGCAGTACTTC. It yields the protein CASNPLTGDLEQYF.

Ten or more counts support this clonotype. The chain combines TRBV18 with TRBJ1-5; 8 nucleotides agree with TRBD1. The CDR3 length is 14 residues. Germline V lookup: CDR1 KGHSH, CDR2 LQKENI. The V segment lost 2 bases and the J segment 6 bases; nucleotides outside the gene matches: 3. CDR3 in amino acids: CASSPGQGGQPQHF. The CDR3, as DNA: TGTGCCAGCTCACCAGGACAGGGAGGTCAGCCCCAGCATTTT.

This clonotype was counted only a few times. The rearrangement joins TRBV18 to TRBJ2-7, with 8 bases fitting TRBD2. The CDR3 length is 15 residues. Germline loops: CDR1 KGHSH, CDR2 LQKENI. The V segment lost 0 bases and the J segment 9 bases; nucleotides outside the gene matches: 10. The CDR3 protein is CASSPPTAGAWVQYF. Here the CDR3 DNA reads TGTGCCAGCTCACCACCGACAGCGGGAGCATGGGTGCAGTACTTC.

This clonotype was detected many times. The V gene is TRBV7-8, the J gene TRBJ2-7; 8 bases match TRBD2. The germline V gene has CDR1 SGHVS and CDR2 FQNEAQ. With V trimmed by 7 bases and J by 3 bases, 11 bases remained unmatched. The CDR3 runs 15 residues. The CDR3 DNA sequence: TGTGCCAGCACCATCCGGGGGGGACTTGACTACGAGCAGTACTTC. Translation: CASTIRGGLDYEQYF.

This clonotype was seen at least ten times. CDR3 in amino acids: CASNPRTVSNTETQYF. In DNA, the CDR3 is TGTGCCAGCAACCCGCGGACAGTATCTAACACGGAGACCCAGTACTTC. The chain recombines TRBV6-1 with TRBJ2-5; D perhaps matches TRBD1 (6 bases). The CDR3 runs to 16 residues. V was pared by 7 bases and J by 5 bases, with 23 bases between. CDR1 is MNHNS and CDR2 is SASEGT in the germline V gene.

The sample holds many counts of this clonotype. The chain combines TRBV20-1 with TRBJ2-5, with 8 bases matching TRBD1. Looked up from germline, CDR1 is DFQATT and CDR2 is SNEGSKA (reference sequence). This CDR3 has 13 residues. Losses at the gene ends were 3 bases for V and 5 bases for J; bases not matched to a gene: 5. In nucleotides, the CDR3 is TGCAGTGCTAGTGGGACAGGCCGGGAGACCCAGTACTTC. It specifies CSASGTGRETQYF.

The chain joins TRBV5-1 to TRBJ2-1; the D gene is possibly TRBD2 (5 bases). CDR3 length equals 13 residues. V was cut by 4 bases and J by 7 bases, with 12 bases left in between. Germline loops: CDR1 SGHRS, CDR2 YFSETQ. The CDR3 DNA reads TGCGCCAGCAGCCGACCTATAGCGAATGAGCAGTTCTTC. Protein sequence: CASSRPIANEQFF.

This clonotype was seen at least ten times. The V and J genes are TRBV2 and TRBJ2-5; no clear D gene. The CDR3 contains 13 residues. Trimming took off 6 bases at V and 6 bases at J, with 14 bases between the two ends. The germline gives CDR1 SNHLY, CDR2 FYNNEI. This CDR3 is CASSLDLNQTQYF. In nucleotides, the CDR3 is TGTGCCAGCAGCCTTGACCTAAACCAGACCCAGTACTTC.

V gene TRBV13 combines with J gene TRBJ2-2; 14 bases line up with TRBD2. J was trimmed by 7 bases and V by 5 bases; bases with no gene match: 12. Looked up from germline, CDR1 is PRHDT and CDR2 is FYEKMQ (reference sequence). The CDR3 runs to 18 residues. CDR3 amino acids: CASSRRLAGGMEVGELFF. The CDR3 DNA reads TGTGCCAGCAGCAGACGACTAGCGGGAGGGATGGAGGTCGGGGAGCTGTTTTTT.